The entry that follows covers one T cell receptor beta chain sequence. Its antigen is as yet unknown. The study isolated at least 7 million PBMCs from each sample. These data come from a study of blood T cells in healthy people across ages. Study-level findings and limits: Any conclusive comparison of naive versus antigen-experienced cells was prevented by using unsorted PBMCs.

For the second PCR, which ran for about 6 to 11 cycles, a sample-barcoded 5' primer and a J-beta primer mix were used. TCRdb fed the 5' RACE reads into MiXCR, producing one record per CDR3 protein. This sample yields about 680,000 distinct CDR3 sequences, of which 49% are seen a single time; roughly a third belongs to the top ten. V lost 0 bases and J 2 bases, leaving 4 bases between the germline ends. From germline, CDR1 is SGHNT and CDR2 YYREEE (reference sequence). The CDR3 length is 13 residues. The sample was blood. The TCR sequence derives from a woman in her fifties or sixties in good health. The chain recombines TRBV5-4 with TRBJ2-3; D call uncertain. The DNA for the CDR3 is TGTGCCAGCAGCTTGGAGGACACAGATACGCAGTATTTT. Protein product: CASSLEDTDTQYF.